Listed below are T cell receptor beta chains from one sample, sequenced in a study of glioma-infiltrating T cells after dendritic cell vaccination. Assay: immunoSEQ multiplex PCR; the TCRdb copy retains only in-frame clones and omits some. The data show about 49,000 clones, around 86% seen once. Sequencing was performed on blood, taken before dendritic cell vaccination. The receptors were gathered from a human donor with glioblastoma. The CDR3 runs from the conserved cysteine through the conserved F or W. Fields, in order: V gene, CDR3 protein.

>TRBV15
CATSSPGQARRTQHF
>TRBV18
CASSPRPGTSTDTQYF
>TRBV4-3
CASSQDDRDEKLFF
>TRBV15
CATSRVDRETEAFF
>TRBV12-5
CASGLTTGELFF
>TRBV5-6
CASSLLPGSYNEQFF
>TRBV7-2
CASSLIGEEGYTF
>TRBV5-1
CASSLGSSGVNEQFF
>TRBV4-3
CASSQGQGLQPQHF
>TRBV19
CASSTGHSVYNNEQFF
>TRBV5-1
CASSSYGTGIEGNTEAFF
>TRBV2
CASSGGGETQYF
>TRBV5-1
CASSPTLDRNEKLFF
>TRBV6-5
CASRRQGAGANVLTF
>TRBV18
CASSPRSSGANVLTF
>TRBV5-1
CASGLGRATSGETQYF
>TRBV12-5
CASGLAPGVDHGYTF
>TRBV13
CASRRTDRVPYEQYF
>TRBV30
CAGGQVLNYGYTF
>TRBV2
CASRTMTGVNSPLHF
>TRBV5-6
CASSSWWAAGGYTF
>TRBV11-1
CASSRGNYGYTF
>TRBV5-1
CASSASSGGRSEKLFF
>TRBV19
CASSKRVPSYNEQFF
>TRBV30
CAWSRRQEDTEAFF
>TRBV10-3
CAISPRAAGTGELFF
>TRBV7-2
CASSLYQRFSYGYTF
>TRBV6-6
CASSQGQHSSYEQYF
>TRBV6-5
CASSTRQGVETQYF
>TRBV5-1
CASSKDTSDTEAFF
>TRBV15
CATSRAGLGAHYEQYF
>TRBV5-6
CASSPRQGGYYGYTF
>TRBV29-1
CSGGGQNYGYTF
>TRBV4-1
CASSLGGDTQYF
>TRBV4-2
CASSQGAGGRNEQFF
>TRBV27
CASSLERTSYEQYF
>TRBV6-5
CASSYGDTLNTEAFF
>TRBV11-3
CASSSTFLGAAYNEQFF
>TRBV6-5
CASSRTGNQPQHF
>TRBV2
CASAFVTGQTVF
>TRBV7-8
CASSIYDEQFF
>TRBV4-1
CASRGGGTLSFYEQYF
>TRBV19
CASKRNRGSGNTIYF
>TRBV9
CASSEAPGLRTEAFF
>TRBV14
CASSPVGTGQKNTEAFF
>TRBV6-1
CAIRRRDEQYF
>TRBV7-7
CASSSQAAWTDTQYF
>TRBV4-3
CASSPIPSSYNEQFF
>TRBV6-1
CASRGTGSGNTIYF
>TRBV11-2
CASSLRGVNSPLHF
>TRBV7-7
CASSSNLAGNNEQFF
>TRBV7-7
CASSPGTSGLGEQYF
>TRBV6-5
CASTWTSGSSYEQYF
>TRBV7-2
CASSLSGGGAYEQYF
>TRBV4-3
CASSQTLGVQNEQFF